What follows describes a single TCR beta chain. Measured with immunoSEQ multiplex PCR; TCRdb has only the in-frame clones, and not every one. The sample holds about 190,000 clones; just under 80% are singletons and the top ten take roughly 2.8%. The CDR3 contains 13 residues. Germline CDR1 reads SNHLY; CDR2 reads FYNNEI. V lost 7 bases to trimming and J lost 2 bases, with 11 bases between them. These data originate in a study of blood T cell repertoires in COVID-19. About the research overall: The cDNA or gDNA used as material had been derived from T cells, B-cell-depleted T cells, or PBMCs.

The clonotype comes from a woman older than 75 with active or convalescent COVID-19. Material for sequencing was peripheral blood. The chain has TRBV2 and TRBJ1-1; possible D gene TRBD1, 5 bases. In nucleotides, the CDR3 is TGTGCCAGCACTCAGGGTTCAAACACTGAAGCTTTCTTT. Protein: CASTQGSNTEAFF.